These 18 T cell receptor beta chains came from one sample sequenced in a study of blood T cells in healthy people across ages (dated by TCRdb to 2015 to 2017). Library preparation employed 5' RACE. TCRdb shows the sequencer as Illumina HiSeq 2500. A second PCR of roughly 7 to 11 cycles was performed with a sample-barcoded 5' primer and a J-beta primer mix. TCRdb took the public reads, trimmed them with fastp at Q25, ran MiXCR for clone calling and kept in-frame beta chains. Here each entry gathers all rows of one CDR3 protein and keeps the most common genes and DNA. The sample table records fewer than 700,000 distinct CDR3 sequences; around 48% of these occur just once. The ten largest clones represent about 26% of the sample. The source material was blood. Receptor source: a man older than 75 in good health.

A remark on this clonotype: This may stem from a read error, because a much larger clone lies one nucleotide away. This chain joins TRBV7-2 and TRBJ2-1, with 8 bases that match TRBD2. V was clipped by 1 base and J by 10 bases; unmatched bases: 0. Germline V gene data show CDR1 as SGHTA and CDR2 as FQGNSA. CDR3 size: 12 residues. The CDR3 sequence: CASSLVAGEQFF. The CDR3 nucleotides read TGTGCCAGCAGCTTAGTAGCGGGGGAGCAGTTCTTC.

The chain links TRBV4-3 to TRBJ2-5, with 11 bases that match TRBD2. CDR1 and CDR2 (germline): LGHNA, YSLEER. Unmatched junction bases numbered 18, after V lost 1 base and J lost 11 bases. The CDR3 is made up of 18 amino acids. The CDR3 region is CASSQVLLAGASGNEQYF. The CDR3 region has the DNA TGCGCCAGCAGCCAAGTGTTACTAGCGGGAGCGTCAGGCAATGAGCAGTACTTC.

The chain uses TRBV6-5 and TRBJ1-3, with D hard to call. This CDR3 is 13 amino acids long. Germline CDR1 and CDR2: MNHEY and SVGAGI. Trimming left V 8 bases short and J 0 bases short, with 8 bases between. The CDR3 reads CASGGNSGNTIYF. CDR3 sequence (DNA): TGTGCCAGCGGAGGTAACTCTGGAAACACCATATATTTT.

This clonotype was seen only once. The chain recombines TRBV7-9 with TRBJ1-2; D gene ambiguous. CDR1 and CDR2 (germline): SEHNR, FQNEAQ (reference sequence). CDR3 length equals 14 residues. V lost 1 base and J 6 bases, leaving 12 bases between the germline ends. CDR3 in DNA: TGTGCCAGCAGCTTAGAGCTGGCCGGAGATGGCTACACCTTC. Protein sequence: CASSLELAGDGYTF.

The V call is TRBV4-3, the J call TRBJ2-3; perhaps TRBD1 as D (6 bases). This CDR3 contains 16 residues. The germline V gene has CDR1 LGHNA and CDR2 YSLEER. V was cut by 1 base and J by 2 bases, with 13 bases left in between. CDR3 coding DNA: TGCGCCAGCAGCCAAGGCAACAGGGCGTACACAGATACGCAGTATTTT. This codes for CASSQGNRAYTDTQYF.

V and J are TRBV14 and TRBJ2-3, with 7 bases matching TRBD2. Losses at the gene ends were 4 bases for V and 11 bases for J; bases not matched to a gene: 9. This CDR3 is built from 13 residues. Germline CDR1 and CDR2: SGHDN and FVKESK. Written as DNA, the CDR3 is TGTGCCAGCAGCCCCTTCGTGGCGGGAGAGCAGTATTTT. Translating gives CASSPFVAGEQYF. The full variable domain, with the rest looked up from reference TRBV14 and TRBJ2-3, is EAGVTQFPSHSVIEKGQTVTLRCDPISGHDNLYWYRRVMGKEIKFLLHFVKESKQDESGMPNNRFLAERTGGTYSTLKVQPAELEDSGVYFCASSPFVAGEQYFGPGTRLTVL.

This clonotype was seen only a few times. The chain joins TRBV7-2 to TRBJ2-1; the match to TRBD2 covers 9 bases. CDR3 length equals 16 residues. Trimming took 4 bases from V and 8 from J; bases not matched to a gene: 12. Germline V CDR1 and CDR2: SGHTA, FQGNSA. CDR3 sequence reads: CASSSDSGSFSHEQFF. The CDR3 DNA sequence: TGTGCCAGCAGCTCTGATAGCGGGAGTTTTTCCCATGAGCAGTTCTTC.

Only a few counts were recorded for this clonotype. This clone may be a read error of a much larger clone one base away. The gene calls are TRBV6-5 and TRBJ2-7, with D unclear. V lost 6 bases to trimming and J lost 7 bases, with 16 bases between them. Germline-derived CDR1 and CDR2 are MNHEY and SVGAGI. This CDR3 region has 13 residues. CDR3 DNA sequence: TGTGCCAGCAGGTCACCGGGCTCCCGAGAGCAGTACTTC. Its translation is CASRSPGSREQYF.

The chain combines TRBV29-1 with TRBJ2-2; D might be TRBD1 (6 bases). This CDR3 has 13 amino acids. Germline values: CDR1 SQVTM, CDR2 ANQGSEA. The ends were cut back, 3 bases at V and 4 bases at J, with 9 bases in the middle. The CDR3 nucleotides are TGCAGCGTTGAGAGGGGGAGCACCGGGGAGCTGTTTTTT. Translation gives CSVERGSTGELFF.

This clonotype was observed many times. V and J are TRBV6-5 and TRBJ1-5, with D uncertain. The CDR3 is 13 amino acids. V lost 5 bases and J 0 bases, leaving 5 bases between the germline ends. Germline lookup yields CDR1 MNHEY and CDR2 SVGAGI. As DNA, the CDR3 is TGTGCCAGCAGTCAAAATAGCAATCAGCCCCAGCATTTT. The encoded protein is CASSQNSNQPQHF.

The rearrangement uses TRBV5-6 and TRBJ1-1, with a tentative D call TRBD1 (6 bases). Trimming left V 1 base short and J 2 bases short, with 15 bases between. Germline V gene sequence: CDR1 SGHDT, CDR2 YYEEEE. The CDR3 has 16 residues. The CDR3 DNA is TGTGCCAGCAGCTTGCTCGGGGAGGGGGATAACACTGAAGCTTTCTTT. Amino acid sequence: CASSLLGEGDNTEAFF.

This clonotype was recorded many times. This chain uses TRBV6-6 with TRBJ2-5; 12 bases agree with TRBD2. This CDR3 is built from 17 residues. Germline trimming cut 2 bases from V and 4 bases from J; bases unmatched to any gene: 8. Germline V lookup: CDR1 MNHNY, CDR2 SVGAGI (reference sequence). CDR3 residues: CASSYGSSGGDGETQYF. The CDR3 coding sequence is TGTGCCAGCAGTTACGGCTCTAGCGGGGGGGATGGAGAGACCCAGTACTTC.

This clonotype appeared a single time. The chain combines TRBV9 with TRBJ1-6; no clear D. Trimming took off 2 bases at V and 3 bases at J, with 15 bases between the two ends. The length of the CDR3 is 17 residues. Germline CDR1 is SGDLS and CDR2 is YYNGEE. The CDR3 coding sequence is TGTGCCAGCAGCGTCTCCCCTTCCGGGGACTATAATTCACCCCTCCACTTT. This sequence encodes CASSVSPSGDYNSPLHF.

The gene calls are TRBV7-2 and TRBJ2-4; D remains unclear. The end of the DNA fits TRBJ2-7 better, so the J call may be wrong. From germline, CDR1 is SGHTA and CDR2 FQGNSA. The CDR3 is made up of 14 amino acids. The DNA of the CDR3 is TGTGCCAGCAGCTCTCGTCCTTGGAACTACGAGCAGTACTTC. It codes for CASSSRPWNYEQYF.

The chain recombines TRBV4-3 with TRBJ2-7, with D unresolved. Germline V gene sequence: CDR1 LGHNA, CDR2 YSLEER. The CDR3 consists of 13 residues. V lost 3 bases, J lost 4 bases, and 10 bases lay in between. The CDR3 is CASSHWQKYEQYF. DNA for the CDR3: TGCGCCAGCAGCCACTGGCAGAAATACGAGCAGTACTTC.

The rearrangement links TRBV27 to TRBJ2-5; 9 bases are shared with TRBD2. The tail of the sequence fits TRBJ2-7 better, so the J call may be wrong. Germline assignment: CDR1 MNHEY and CDR2 SMNVEV (reference sequence). This CDR3 is 15 amino acids long. The CDR3 nucleotides read TGTGCCAGCAGTTTAATCAGCGGGGGGAAATACGAGCAGTACTTC. Translating gives CASSLISGGKYEQYF.

This clonotype has at least ten counts. The chain carries TRBV6-5 and TRBJ2-1, with TRBD2 matching over 10 bases. J gave up 5 bases and V 5 bases, and 6 bases lay outside the gene matches. Germline lookup yields CDR1 MNHEY and CDR2 SVGAGI. The CDR3 is 15 residues long. The CDR3 DNA sequence: TGTGCCAGCAGTACTATAGCGGGAGGCCACAATGAGCAGTTCTTC. Its protein is CASSTIAGGHNEQFF.

V gene TRBV15 combines with J gene TRBJ2-1, with 7 bases matching TRBD2. CDR1 is LNHNV, CDR2 YYDKDF, per germline (reference sequence). This CDR3 region has 13 residues. Germline trimming cut 7 bases from V and 5 bases from J; bases unmatched to any gene: 5. The CDR3 DNA is TGTGCCACCAAGCGGGACCAGAACAATGAGCAGTTCTTC. Translated, it gives CATKRDQNNEQFF.